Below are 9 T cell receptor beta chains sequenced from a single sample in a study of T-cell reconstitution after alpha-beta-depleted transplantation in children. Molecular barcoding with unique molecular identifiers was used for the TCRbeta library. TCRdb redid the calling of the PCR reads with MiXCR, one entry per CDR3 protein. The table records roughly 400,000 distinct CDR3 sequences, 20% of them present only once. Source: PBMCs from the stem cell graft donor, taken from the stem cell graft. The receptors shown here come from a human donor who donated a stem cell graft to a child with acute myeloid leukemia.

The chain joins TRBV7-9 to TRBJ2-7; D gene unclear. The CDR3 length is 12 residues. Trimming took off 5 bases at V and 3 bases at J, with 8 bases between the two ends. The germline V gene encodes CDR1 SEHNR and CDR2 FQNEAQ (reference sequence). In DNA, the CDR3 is TGTGCCAGCAGCGCAGTGGGCTACGAGCAGTACTTC. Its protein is CASSAVGYEQYF.

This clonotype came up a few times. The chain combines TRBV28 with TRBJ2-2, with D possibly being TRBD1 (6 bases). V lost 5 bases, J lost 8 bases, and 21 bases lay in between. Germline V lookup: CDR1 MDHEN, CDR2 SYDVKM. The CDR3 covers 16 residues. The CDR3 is CASSPDRQALTGELFF. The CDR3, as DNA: TGTGCCAGCAGTCCGGACCGACAGGCGCTGACGGGGGAGCTGTTTTTT. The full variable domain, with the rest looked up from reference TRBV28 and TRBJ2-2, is DVKVTQSSRYLVKRTGEKVFLECVQDMDHENMFWYRQDPGLGLRLIYFSYDVKMKEKGDIPEGYSVSREKKERFSLILESASTNQTSMYLCASSPDRQALTGELFFGEGSRLTVL.

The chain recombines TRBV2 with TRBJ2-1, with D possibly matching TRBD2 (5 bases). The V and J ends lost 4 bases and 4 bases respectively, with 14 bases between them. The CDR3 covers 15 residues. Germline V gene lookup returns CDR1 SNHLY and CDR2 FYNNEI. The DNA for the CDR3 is TGTGCCAGCAGTGGGTATAGGGAGCCTTACAATGAGCAGTTCTTC. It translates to CASSGYREPYNEQFF.

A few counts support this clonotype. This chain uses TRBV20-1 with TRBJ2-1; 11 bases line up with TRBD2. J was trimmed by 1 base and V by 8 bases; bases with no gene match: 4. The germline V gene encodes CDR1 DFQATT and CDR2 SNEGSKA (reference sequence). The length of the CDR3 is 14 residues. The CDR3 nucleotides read TGCAGTACCCTAGCGGGAGGTTCCTACAATGAGCAGTTCTTC. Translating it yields CSTLAGGSYNEQFF.

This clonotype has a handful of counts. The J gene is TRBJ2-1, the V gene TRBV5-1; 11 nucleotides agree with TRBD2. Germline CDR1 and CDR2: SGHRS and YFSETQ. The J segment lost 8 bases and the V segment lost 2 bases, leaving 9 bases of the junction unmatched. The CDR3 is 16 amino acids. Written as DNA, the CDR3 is TGCGCCAGCAGCTTACGACTAGCGGGAAAGGGGGATGAGCAGTTCTTC. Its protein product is CASSLRLAGKGDEQFF.

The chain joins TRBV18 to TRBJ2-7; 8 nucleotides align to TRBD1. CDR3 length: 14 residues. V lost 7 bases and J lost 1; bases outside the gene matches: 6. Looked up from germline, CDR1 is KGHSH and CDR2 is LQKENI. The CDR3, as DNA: TGTGCCAGCTTGCCTGGGACAGGATCCTACGAGCAGTACTTC. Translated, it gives CASLPGTGSYEQYF.

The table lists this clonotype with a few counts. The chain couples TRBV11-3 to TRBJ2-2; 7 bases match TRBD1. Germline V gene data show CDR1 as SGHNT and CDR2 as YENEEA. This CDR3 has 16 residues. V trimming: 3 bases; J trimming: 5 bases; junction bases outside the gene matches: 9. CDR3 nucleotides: TGTGCCAGCAGCTTTGCCCGACAGGGATGGACCGGGGAGCTGTTTTTT. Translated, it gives CASSFARQGWTGELFF. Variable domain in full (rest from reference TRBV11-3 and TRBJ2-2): EAGVVQSPRYKIIEKKQPVAFWCNPISGHNTLYWYLQNLGQGPELLIRYENEEAVDDSQLPKDRFSAERLKGVDSTLKIQPAELGDSAVYLCASSFARQGWTGELFFGEGSRLTVL.

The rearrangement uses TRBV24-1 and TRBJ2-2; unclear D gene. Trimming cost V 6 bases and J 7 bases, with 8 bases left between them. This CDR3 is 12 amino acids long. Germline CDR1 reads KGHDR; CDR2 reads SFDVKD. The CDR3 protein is CATSLIHGELFF. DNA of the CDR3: TGTGCCACCAGTCTTATTCACGGGGAGCTGTTTTTT.

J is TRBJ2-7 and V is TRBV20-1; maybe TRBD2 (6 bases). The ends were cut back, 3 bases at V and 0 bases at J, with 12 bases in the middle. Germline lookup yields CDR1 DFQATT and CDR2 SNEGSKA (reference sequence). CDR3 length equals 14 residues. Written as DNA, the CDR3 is TGCAGTGCTAGTGGTTGGACTAACTCCTACGAGCAGTACTTC. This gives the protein CSASGWTNSYEQYF.